What follows are 26 T cell receptor beta chains derived from one specimen sequenced in a study of shared T cell receptors in the human thymus. Only in-frame clones appear in the TCRdb table, and some are missing; sequencing was by immunoSEQ multiplex PCR. The sample lists more than 300,000 clones, more than 85% occurring once. The source material was thymocytes. Source of these receptors: a human donor.

This clone was seen a single time. The rearrangement joins TRBV19 to TRBJ1-2; D perhaps matches TRBD1 (5 bases). Germline V gene sequence: CDR1 LNHDA, CDR2 SQIVND (reference sequence). V lost 11 bases to trimming and J lost 2 bases, with 15 bases between them. This CDR3 spans 13 amino acids. The CDR3 reads CASTTRQNYGYTF. The CDR3 nucleotides are TGTGCCTCAACAACCAGACAGAACTATGGCTACACCTTC. Full variable domain (remainder filled in from reference TRBV19 and TRBJ1-2): DGGITQSPKYLFRKEGQNVTLSCEQNLNHDAMYWYRQDPGQGLRLIYYSQIVNDFQKGDIAEGYSVSREKKESFPLTVTSAQKNPTAFYLCASTTRQNYGYTFGSGTRLTVV.

This clone was detected once. Written as DNA, the CDR3 is TGTGCCAGCAGCTTGGCCCTGGGTCCTCCCTCTGGCGAGCAGTACTTC. It yields the protein CASSLALGPPSGEQYF. This chain connects TRBV5-4 to TRBJ2-7; D is undetermined. CDR3 length equals 16 residues. The V and J ends lost 0 bases and 6 bases respectively, with 19 bases between them. CDR1 and CDR2 (germline): SGHNT, YYREEE (reference sequence).

The genes are TRBV9 and TRBJ2-7; the D is unclear. The length of the CDR3 is 14 residues. The V gene lost 0 bases and the J gene lost 6 bases, with 13 bases spanning the gap. Germline lookup yields CDR1 SGDLS and CDR2 YYNGEE. This CDR3 is CASSVGGDQVEQYF. The DNA of the CDR3 is TGTGCCAGCAGCGTAGGCGGTGACCAAGTCGAGCAGTACTTC.

V and J are TRBV4-3 and TRBJ2-7, with TRBD1 matching 7 bases. The V gene's germline CDR1 is LGHNA and CDR2 YSLEER. J was trimmed by 0 bases and V by 0 bases; bases with no gene match: 11. The CDR3 has 18 amino acids. CDR3 DNA: TGCGCCAGCAGCCAAGATCGCAAACAGGGGTACGACTCCTACGAGCAGTACTTC. Amino acid sequence: CASSQDRKQGYDSYEQYF.

The rearrangement joins TRBV5-1 to TRBJ2-7; D remains unclear. This CDR3 is 11 amino acids long. Germline V gives CDR1 SGHRS, CDR2 YFSETQ. The V end was cut by 2 bases, the J end by 11 bases, with 11 bases between. CDR3 loop: CASSFSGGEYF. CDR3 DNA: TGCGCCAGCAGCTTTTCGGGTGGGGAGTACTTC. Based on the CDR3 plus reference TRBV5-1 and TRBJ2-7, the full variable domain is KAGVTQTPRYLIKTRGQQVTLSCSPISGHRSVSWYQQTPGQGLQFLFEYFSETQRNKGNFPGRFSGRQFSNSRSEMNVSTLELGDSALYLCASSFSGGEYFGPGTRLTVT.

This clone was recorded only once. The chain recombines TRBV7-6 with TRBJ2-3, with TRBD2 identical over 14 bases. CDR3 length: 19 residues. Germline assignment: CDR1 SGHVS and CDR2 FNYEAQ. V shed 1 base, J shed 1 base, and the junction held 7 bases outside the gene matches. Here the CDR3 DNA reads TGTGCCAGCAGCTTAGGGGGACTAGCGGGAGAAGAGGGCACAGATACGCAGTATTTT. This gives the protein CASSLGGLAGEEGTDTQYF.

The chain joins TRBV10-3 to TRBJ1-1; D ambiguous. The CDR3 totals 12 residues. The V gene's germline CDR1 is ENHRY and CDR2 SYGVKD. The V and J ends lost 10 bases and 1 base respectively, with 10 bases between them. This CDR3 is CATRAENTEAFF. In DNA, the CDR3 is TGTGCCACCCGGGCCGAGAACACTGAAGCTTTCTTT.

This sequence joins TRBV7-9 and TRBJ2-1; D not resolved. Trimming removed 6 bases from V and 4 bases from J, with 22 bases in between. Germline CDR1 SEHNR, CDR2 FQNEAQ (reference sequence). The CDR3 is 17 amino acids. CDR3 sequence (DNA): TGTGCCAGCAGTCTAGGCCGCGGAGACAAGGGATACAATGAGCAGTTCTTC. It yields the protein CASSLGRGDKGYNEQFF. The complete variable domain, with remaining parts taken from reference TRBV7-9 and TRBJ2-1, reads DTGVSQNPRHKITKRGQNVTFRCDPISEHNRLYWYRQTLGQGPEFLTYFQNEAQLEKSRLLSDRFSAERPKGSFSTLEIQRTEQGDSAMYLCASSLGRGDKGYNEQFFGPGTRLTVL.

The chain joins TRBV29-1 to TRBJ1-1; no clear D. This CDR3 is built from 14 residues. Germline V lookup: CDR1 SQVTM, CDR2 ANQGSEA. Trimming took 2 bases from V and 1 from J, leaving 11 bases between them. In DNA, the CDR3 is TGCAGCGTTGAACCGAGGGATGGGAACACTGAAGCTTTCTTT. This translates into CSVEPRDGNTEAFF.

The chain joins TRBV20-1 to TRBJ1-1; 8 positions agree with TRBD1. The CDR3 runs to 11 residues. CDR1 and CDR2 from the germline V gene are DFQATT and SNEGSKA (reference sequence). The CDR3 region is CSYRGTTEAFF. The CDR3 coding sequence is TGCAGCTACAGGGGGACCACTGAAGCTTTCTTT.

The CDR3 nucleotides read TGCGCCAGCAGCCAGGATGTGCTAGCGGGGTCTTCATCCTACAATGAGCAGTTCTTC. Translating it yields CASSQDVLAGSSSYNEQFF. The gene calls are TRBV4-1 and TRBJ2-1; 9 nucleotides line up with TRBD2. V lost 3 bases and J lost 1; bases outside the gene matches: 13. Per the germline V gene, CDR1 is MGHRA and CDR2 is YSYEKL. CDR3 length: 19 residues.

The CDR3 protein is CASRPSFSTDTQYF. CDR3 DNA: TGTGCCAGCAGACCGTCATTTAGCACAGATACGCAGTATTTT. This sequence joins TRBV6-4 and TRBJ2-3, with no clear D. The CDR3 covers 14 residues. Looked up from germline, CDR1 is MRHNA and CDR2 is SNTAGT. V lost 6 bases, J lost 0 bases, and 10 bases lay in between.

This clone was detected once. V and J are TRBV5-8 and TRBJ2-7; D is perhaps TRBD1 or TRBD2 (5 bases each). Trimming stripped 4 bases from V and 0 bases from J, with 17 bases between. The CDR3 runs 16 residues. Germline lookup yields CDR1 SGHTS and CDR2 YDEGEE. The CDR3 loop is CASSRDAGARSYEQYF. In nucleotides, the CDR3 is TGTGCCAGCAGCCGGGATGCCGGGGCTCGCTCCTACGAGCAGTACTTC.

The chain recombines TRBV2 with TRBJ2-3; 10 nucleotides line up with TRBD2. CDR1 and CDR2 (germline): SNHLY, FYNNEI. The CDR3 is 17 residues long. Trimming at V came to 6 bases and at J to 3 bases, leaving 12 bases not matched to a gene. The CDR3 DNA is TGTGCCAGCAGCCCCCACCCTAGCGGGAGTAGTACAGATACGCAGTATTTT. Residues: CASSPHPSGSSTDTQYF. Complete variable domain (other parts from reference TRBV2 and TRBJ2-3): EPEVTQTPSHQVTQMGQEVILRCVPISNHLYFYWYRQILGQKVEFLVSFYNNEISEKSEIFDDQFSVERPDGSNFTLKIRSTKLEDSAMYFCASSPHPSGSSTDTQYFGPGTRLTVL.

The chain employs TRBV6-6 and TRBJ1-5, with 9 bases fitting TRBD1. J was trimmed by 5 bases and V by 2 bases; bases with no gene match: 7. There are 16 residues in the CDR3. Germline V gives CDR1 MNHNY, CDR2 SVGAGI (reference sequence). The CDR3 nucleotides are TGTGCCAGCAGTTACGGACAGGGGAGAAAGGATCAGCCCCAGCATTTT. Translation gives CASSYGQGRKDQPQHF.

CDR3 in DNA: TGCGCCAGCAGTGAGTTCGGGAAAAGCGAGCAGTACTTC. It yields the protein CASSEFGKSEQYF. V gene TRBV10-1 combines with J gene TRBJ2-7; D is perhaps TRBD2 (5 bases). The CDR3 has 13 amino acids. The V gene's germline CDR1 is WNHNN and CDR2 SYGVQD (reference sequence). Trimming stripped 1 base from V and 6 bases from J, with 10 bases between.

This chain connects TRBV6-1 to TRBJ2-5, with 8 bases matching TRBD1. CDR1 is MNHNS and CDR2 is SASEGT in the germline V gene. Trimming removed 2 bases from V and 0 bases from J; junction bases left unmatched: 5. This CDR3 has 16 amino acids. The chain's CDR3 is CASSETKDRDQETQYF. The CDR3 nucleotides are TGTGCCAGCAGTGAAACAAAGGACAGGGACCAAGAGACCCAGTACTTC.

The V gene is TRBV27, the J gene TRBJ2-1; no clear D gene. The CDR3 is made up of 13 amino acids. Germline V CDR1 and CDR2: MNHEY, SMNVEV (reference sequence). V lost 5 bases and J lost 10, with 15 bases in between. CDR3 residues: CASSLGWSREQFF. CDR3 sequence (DNA): TGTGCCAGCAGTCTAGGATGGTCCCGAGAGCAGTTCTTC.

The CDR3 spells CASSFLDGWMSYTEAFF. The CDR3 DNA is TGTGCCAGCAGCTTTCTCGACGGTTGGATGAGTTACACTGAAGCTTTCTTT. The chain carries TRBV7-6 and TRBJ1-1; D unclear. Germline CDR1 is SGHVS and CDR2 is FNYEAQ. This CDR3 contains 17 residues. The V and J ends lost 3 bases and 3 bases respectively, with 20 bases between them.

V usage is TRBV6-4 and J usage is TRBJ2-7, with D maybe TRBD1 (6 bases). Trimming cost V 5 bases and J 6 bases, with 14 bases left between them. Germline V gene data show CDR1 as MRHNA and CDR2 as SNTAGT. This CDR3 region has 13 residues. In DNA, the CDR3 is TGTGCCAGCAGTTCAGACAGGTTTGGCGAGCAGTACTTC. This gives the protein CASSSDRFGEQYF.

The chain recombines TRBV19 with TRBJ2-1; 11 bases match TRBD1. CDR1 is LNHDA, CDR2 SQIVND, per germline (reference sequence). The junction had 15 bases not matched to a gene; V was cut back by 5 bases and J by 6 bases. The CDR3 is 18 amino acids. Here the CDR3 reads CASSPRDRGVGGGNEQFF. The CDR3 DNA is TGTGCCAGTAGTCCCCGGGACAGGGGGGTTGGAGGAGGCAATGAGCAGTTCTTC. The full variable domain, with the rest looked up from reference TRBV19 and TRBJ2-1, is DGGITQSPKYLFRKEGQNVTLSCEQNLNHDAMYWYRQDPGQGLRLIYYSQIVNDFQKGDIAEGYSVSREKKESFPLTVTSAQKNPTAFYLCASSPRDRGVGGGNEQFFGPGTRLTVL.

The chain carries TRBV7-9 and TRBJ1-5, with D unresolved. This CDR3 spans 12 amino acids. V lost 5 bases, J lost 4 bases, and 6 bases lay in between. Germline CDR1 and CDR2: SEHNR and FQNEAQ (reference sequence). The CDR3 coding sequence is TGTGCCAGCAGCGACAAAAATCAGCCCCAGCATTTT. It codes for CASSDKNQPQHF.

This chain uses TRBV11-2 with TRBJ2-3; a weak D match, TRBD2 (6 bases). The CDR3 extends over 20 amino acids. Trimming removed 0 bases from V and 3 bases from J, with 25 bases in between. In germline, CDR1 is SGHAT, CDR2 FQNNGV. The CDR3 nucleotides are TGTGCCAGCAGCTTAGAAGGACAAACCCGTTCTACCGGGGGAACAGATACGCAGTATTTT. Residues: CASSLEGQTRSTGGTDTQYF.

The chain combines TRBV7-6 with TRBJ2-1, with D possibly being TRBD2 (6 bases). Germline lookup yields CDR1 SGHVS and CDR2 FNYEAQ. The CDR3 runs to 16 residues. V dropped 5 bases and J dropped 0 bases, with 14 bases sitting between them. The CDR3: CASSKEAGPSYNEQFF. For the CDR3, the DNA is TGTGCCAGCAGCAAAGAAGCGGGCCCCTCCTACAATGAGCAGTTCTTC.

This chain joins TRBV14 and TRBJ2-1; possibly TRBD1 for D (5 bases). Trimming stripped 2 bases from V and 9 bases from J, with 14 bases between. Germline CDR1 is SGHDN and CDR2 is FVKESK. The CDR3 loop spans 14 amino acids. The DNA for the CDR3 is TGTGCCAGCAGCCAATCCCCCGCAAGGGGTGAGCAGTTCTTC. Its protein is CASSQSPARGEQFF.

This chain joins TRBV7-9 and TRBJ2-7; 7 bases align to TRBD1. Trimming took 5 bases from V and 4 from J; bases not matched to a gene: 14. CDR3 length equals 16 residues. Germline CDR1 SEHNR, CDR2 FQNEAQ (reference sequence). The CDR3 is CASSRKPPGQLYEQYF. In DNA form, the CDR3 reads TGTGCCAGCAGCCGAAAACCTCCGGGACAGCTGTACGAGCAGTACTTC.